This passage covers 2 T cell receptor beta chains from one sample sequenced in a study of vaccination and CD4 T cells after COVID-19 (dated by TCRdb to between 2021 and 2022). Libraries were built with PCR. The run used an Illumina iSeq 100. At the Johns Hopkins FTIC core, DNA from the cultured CD4+ T cells underwent TCR sequencing with the Oncomine TCR Beta short-read assay. Using fastp trimming at Q25 and MiXCR clonotype assembly, TCRdb reanalyzed the public sequencing data and kept in-frame beta chains. Entries that share a CDR3 protein sequence are merged under the most common genes and DNA. The sample has 15,000 to 20,000 distinct CDR3 sequences on record, roughly 23% of them singletons. The ten top clones hold 7.8% of the sample. Taken with the paper, the label for treatment or condition translates to: 10-day PBMC culture with coronavirus spike peptide pools or control peptides (ViraFEST assay).

Antigen specificity for these receptors is unknown. Material for sequencing was cultured CD4+ T cells from blood. The origin of the receptors is a human donor with COVID-19.

In this sample, this clonotype turned up once. The chain is built from TRBV5-8 and TRBJ2-3, with a weak D call TRBD2 (5 bases). This CDR3 has 14 residues. Trimming stripped 0 bases from V and 8 bases from J, with 13 bases between. Germline V gene data show CDR1 as SGHTS and CDR2 as YDEGEE. This CDR3 is CASSLGTSTSTQYF. The CDR3 DNA sequence: TGTGCCAGCAGCTTGGGGACTTCGACCTCTACGCAGTATTTT.

In this sample, this clonotype turned up a few times. The chain has TRBV7-6 and TRBJ2-2; 8 bases are shared with TRBD2. V lost 5 bases and J lost 7; bases outside the gene matches: 12. Germline V lookup: CDR1 SGHVS, CDR2 FNYEAQ. The CDR3 extends over 16 amino acids. CDR3: CASSQPGGPLIGELFF. CDR3 DNA: TGTGCCAGCAGCCAACCGGGGGGGCCTTTAATCGGGGAGCTGTTTTTT. The entire variable domain, with the rest obtained from reference TRBV7-6 and TRBJ2-2, is as follows: GAGVSQSPRYKVTKRGQDVALRCDPISGHVSLYWYRQALGQGPEFLTYFNYEAQQDKSGLPNDRFSAERPEGSISTLTIQRTEQRDSAMYRCASSQPGGPLIGELFFGEGSRLTVL.